This T cell receptor beta chain appears in the sequencing data of a study of blood T cell repertoires in COVID-19. Study-level background: Samples of COVID-19 (acute and convalescent) were obtained from the United States, Italy and Spain.

This clone was detected only a few times. The CDR3 runs to 16 residues. The V and J ends lost 4 bases and 2 bases respectively, with 15 bases between them. Germline values: CDR1 SGHNT, CDR2 YYREEE (reference sequence). Original processing notes: Reference gene primer amplification gave nucleated cell count estimates. Assay used: immunoSEQ multiplex PCR; TCRdb lists only in-frame clones, some missing. D and trimming were read from the DNA, whereas the V and J calls and clone size are those reported in that table. Of 80,000 to 95,000 clones in the sample, 70% to 90% are singletons; the top ten hold less than 35%.

The V call is TRBV5-4, the J call TRBJ2-2, with a tentative D call TRBD1 (6 bases). The sequencing input was peripheral blood. The TCR sequence derives from a man between 45 and 60 years old with active or convalescent COVID-19. The CDR3 region has the DNA TGTGCCAGCAGCGTACAGGGTTTATCAAACACCGGGGAGCTGTTTTTT. It yields the protein CASSVQGLSNTGELFF.